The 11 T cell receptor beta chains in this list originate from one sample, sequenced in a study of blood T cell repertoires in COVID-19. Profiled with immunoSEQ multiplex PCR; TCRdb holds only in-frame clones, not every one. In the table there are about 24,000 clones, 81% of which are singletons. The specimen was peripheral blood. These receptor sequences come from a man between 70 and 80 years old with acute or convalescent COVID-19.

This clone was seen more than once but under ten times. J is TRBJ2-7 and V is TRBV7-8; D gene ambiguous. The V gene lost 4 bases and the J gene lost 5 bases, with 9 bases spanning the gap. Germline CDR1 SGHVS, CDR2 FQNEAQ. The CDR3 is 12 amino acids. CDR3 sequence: CASSSTNHEQYF. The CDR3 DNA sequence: TGTGCCAGCAGCTCTACTAACCACGAGCAGTACTTC.

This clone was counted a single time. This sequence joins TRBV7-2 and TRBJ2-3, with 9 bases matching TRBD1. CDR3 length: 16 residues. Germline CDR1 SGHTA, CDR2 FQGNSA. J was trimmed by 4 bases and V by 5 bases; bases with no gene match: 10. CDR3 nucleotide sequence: TGTGCCAGCAGCGCCCCAGGGACAGGGATCCCAGATACGCAGTATTTT. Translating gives CASSAPGTGIPDTQYF.

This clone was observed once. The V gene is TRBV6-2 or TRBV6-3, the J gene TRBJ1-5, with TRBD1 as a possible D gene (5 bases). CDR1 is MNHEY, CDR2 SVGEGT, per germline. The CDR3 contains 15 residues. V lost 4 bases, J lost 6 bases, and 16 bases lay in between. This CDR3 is CASSSSGGSGQPQHF. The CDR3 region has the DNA TGTGCCAGCAGTTCCTCGGGGGGTTCGGGTCAGCCCCAGCATTTT.

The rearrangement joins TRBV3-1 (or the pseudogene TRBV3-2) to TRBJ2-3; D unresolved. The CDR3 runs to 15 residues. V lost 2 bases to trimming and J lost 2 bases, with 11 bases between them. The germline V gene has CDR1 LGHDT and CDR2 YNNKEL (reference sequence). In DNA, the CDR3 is TGTGCCAGCAGCCAAATGGCCAGAAACACAGATACGCAGTATTTT. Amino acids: CASSQMARNTDTQYF.

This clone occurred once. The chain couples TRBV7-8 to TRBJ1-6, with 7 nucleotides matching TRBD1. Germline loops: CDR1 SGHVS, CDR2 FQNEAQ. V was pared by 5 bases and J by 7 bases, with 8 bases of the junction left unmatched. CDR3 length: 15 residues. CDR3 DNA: TGTGCCAGCAGCGCCGACAGGGCGCCCAATTCACCCCTCCACTTT. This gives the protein CASSADRAPNSPLHF.

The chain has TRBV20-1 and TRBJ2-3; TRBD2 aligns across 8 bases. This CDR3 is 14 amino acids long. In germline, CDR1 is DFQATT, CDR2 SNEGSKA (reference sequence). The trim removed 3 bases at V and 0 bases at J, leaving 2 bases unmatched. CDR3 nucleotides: TGCAGTGCTAGTAGCGGGACCAGCACAGATACGCAGTATTTT. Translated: CSASSGTSTDTQYF.

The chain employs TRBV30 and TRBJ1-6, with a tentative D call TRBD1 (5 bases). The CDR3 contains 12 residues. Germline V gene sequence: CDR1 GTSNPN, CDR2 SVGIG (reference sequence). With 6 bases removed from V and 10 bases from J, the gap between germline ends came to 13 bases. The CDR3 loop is CACDRTGSPLHF. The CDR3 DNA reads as TGTGCCTGTGACAGAACTGGATCACCCCTCCACTTT.

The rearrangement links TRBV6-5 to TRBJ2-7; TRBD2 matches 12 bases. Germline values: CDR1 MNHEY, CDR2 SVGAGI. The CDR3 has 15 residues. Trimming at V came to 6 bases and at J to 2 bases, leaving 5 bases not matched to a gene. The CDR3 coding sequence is TGTGCCAGCAGGCCTCTAGCGGGAGGGCCCTACGAGCAGTACTTC. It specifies CASRPLAGGPYEQYF.

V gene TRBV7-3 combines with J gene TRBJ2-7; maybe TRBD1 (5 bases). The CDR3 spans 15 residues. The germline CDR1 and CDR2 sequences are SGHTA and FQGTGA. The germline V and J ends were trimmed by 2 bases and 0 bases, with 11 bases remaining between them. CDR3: CASSLDTGASYEQYF. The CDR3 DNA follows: TGTGCCAGCAGCTTAGACACAGGAGCCTCCTACGAGCAGTACTTC.

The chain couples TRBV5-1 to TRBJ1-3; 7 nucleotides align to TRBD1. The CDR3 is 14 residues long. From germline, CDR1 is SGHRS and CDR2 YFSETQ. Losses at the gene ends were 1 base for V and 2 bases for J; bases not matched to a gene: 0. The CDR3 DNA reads TGCGCCAGCAGCTTGCAGGGGGCTGGAAACACCATATATTTT. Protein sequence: CASSLQGAGNTIYF.

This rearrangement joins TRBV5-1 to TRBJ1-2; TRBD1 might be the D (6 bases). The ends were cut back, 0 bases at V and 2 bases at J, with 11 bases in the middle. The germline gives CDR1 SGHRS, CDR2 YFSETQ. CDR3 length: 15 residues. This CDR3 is CASSLGTAINYGYTF. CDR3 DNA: TGCGCCAGCAGCTTGGGGACAGCTATCAACTATGGCTACACCTTC.